Below, one T cell receptor (beta chain) is given with its context. In the same sample, other DNA sequences code for this CDR3. Generated by immunoSEQ multiplex PCR, the TCRdb table keeps only in-frame clones and is missing some. Of around 450,000 clones in the sample, around 90% were seen once. This specimen belongs to a study of blood T cell repertoires in COVID-19. Study details: Material from acute and convalescent COVID-19 was sourced from the United States, Italy and Spain.

Residents of under 25 US areas, aged 18 to 89 years, made up the participants. Sequenced material: PBMCs or T cells enriched from blood (not recorded which). The source is a woman aged 18-29 years who had recovered from COVID-19.

This chain's CDR3 is CASSLAGTGDSPLHF. The CDR3 DNA is TGTGCCAGCAGCTTAGCCGGGACAGGGGATTCACCCCTCCACTTT. V usage is TRBV5-6 and J usage is TRBJ1-6; the match to TRBD1 covers 10 bases. Trimming took 2 bases from V and 8 from J; bases not matched to a gene: 4. The CDR3 consists of 15 residues. The germline CDR1 and CDR2 sequences are SGHDT and YYEEEE.